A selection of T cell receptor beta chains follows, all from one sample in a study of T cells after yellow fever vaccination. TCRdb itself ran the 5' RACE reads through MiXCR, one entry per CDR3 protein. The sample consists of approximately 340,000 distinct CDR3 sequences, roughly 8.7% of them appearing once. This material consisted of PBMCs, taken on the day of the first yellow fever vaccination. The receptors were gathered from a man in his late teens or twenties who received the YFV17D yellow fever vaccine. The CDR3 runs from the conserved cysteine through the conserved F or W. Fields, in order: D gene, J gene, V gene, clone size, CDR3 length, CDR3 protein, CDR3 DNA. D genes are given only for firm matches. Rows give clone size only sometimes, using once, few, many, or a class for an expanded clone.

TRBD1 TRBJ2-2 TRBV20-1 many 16 CSARPGQGANTGELFF TGCAGTGCTAGACCAGGACAGGGAGCGAACACCGGGGAGCTGTTTTTT
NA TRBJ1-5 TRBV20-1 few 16 CSAKRRGSWGNQPQHF TGCAGTGCTAAGAGGAGGGGGAGTTGGGGCAATCAGCCCCAGCATTTT
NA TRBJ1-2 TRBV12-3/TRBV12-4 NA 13 CASSLRRGGGYTF TGTGCCAGCAGTTTACGTCGGGGTGGCGGCTACACCTTC
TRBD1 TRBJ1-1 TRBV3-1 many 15 CASSQVTGVNTEAFF TGTGCCAGCAGCCAAGTAACAGGGGTAAACACTGAAGCTTTCTTT
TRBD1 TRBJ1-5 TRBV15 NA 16 CATSSEPGQLNQPQHF TGTGCCACCAGCAGCGAACCGGGACAGCTGAATCAGCCCCAGCATTTT
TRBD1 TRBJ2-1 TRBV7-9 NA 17 CASSMTGGPSSYNEQFF TGTGCCAGCAGCATGACAGGGGGCCCTAGCTCCTACAATGAGCAGTTCTTC
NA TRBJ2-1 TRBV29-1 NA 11 CSVERRNEQFF TGCAGCGTTGAGCGTAGAAATGAGCAGTTCTTC
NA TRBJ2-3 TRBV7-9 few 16 CASSLGPIRASDTQYF TGTGCCAGCAGCTTAGGCCCCATCCGGGCTTCAGATACGCAGTATTTT
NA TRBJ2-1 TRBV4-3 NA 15 CASSQEGELDNEQFF TGCGCCAGCAGCCAAGAGGGCGAACTCGACAATGAGCAGTTCTTC
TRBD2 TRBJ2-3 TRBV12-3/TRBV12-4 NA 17 CASSPGLAGGGTDTQYF TGTGCCAGCAGTCCGGGACTAGCGGGGGGGGGCACAGATACGCAGTATTTT
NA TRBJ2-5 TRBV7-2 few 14 CASSQGGVQETQYF TGTGCCAGCAGCCAGGGTGGGGTCCAAGAGACCCAGTACTTC
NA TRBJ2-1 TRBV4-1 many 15 CASSQERRGVDEQFF TGCGCCAGCAGCCAAGAGCGACGGGGAGTCGATGAGCAGTTCTTC